The present TCR beta chain was sequenced within a study of regulatory T cells in long-lasting Graves disease. As for the study in general: The definition of persistent Graves' disease was over 5 years of antithyroid drugs with positive TSH receptor antibodies. Study outcomes and limitations: Relative to new patients (roughly 970), persistent patients exhibited greater sharing of public clonotypes (2,741).

TCR beta libraries were built with iRepertoire HTBI primers and Arm-PCR of CDR3 regions. Using its own MiXCR run on the multiplex PCR reads, TCRdb lists one record per CDR3 protein. The table has about 660,000 distinct CDR3 sequences, about 32% seen once. There are many counts of this clonotype. Its antigen remains unidentified. The V and J ends lost 0 bases and 7 bases respectively, with 16 bases between them. Germline values: CDR1 LGHDT, CDR2 YNNKEL (reference sequence). This CDR3 has 15 amino acids. Time point meaning: persistent/refractory GD, antithyroid drugs over 5 years with positive TRAb. RNA extracted from PBMCs served as the sequencing template. Those enrolled as patients came out of an endocrinology department in Xi'an, China.

The chain links TRBV3-1 to TRBJ2-7, with D possibly TRBD2 on 6 matching bases. The receptor was isolated from a female donor with Graves disease. The sequenced sample was peripheral blood mononuclear cells (PBMCs), obtained when the disease was refractory, from a patient treated with antithyroid drugs. CDR3 residues: CASSQDSSGRSEQYF. The CDR3 DNA reads TGTGCCAGCAGCCAAGATAGTAGCGGTAGGTCGGAGCAGTACTTC.